This T cell receptor (beta chain) originates from a study of T cell responses to AZD1222 COVID-19 vaccine. The length of the CDR3 is 13 residues. V was clipped by 7 bases and J by 1 base, with 10 bases between them. The V gene's germline CDR1 is SNHLY and CDR2 FYNNEI. Using immunoSEQ multiplex PCR, the repertoire was profiled, and TCRdb retains in-frame clones only, with some absent. Of 200,000 or so clones in the sample, roughly 91% are singletons; the top ten hold 0.95% to 1.1%. The sequence derives from an adult in good health. The chain has TRBV2 and TRBJ1-2, with D uncertain. The starting material was peripheral blood, obtained on day 0 of MenACWY control vaccination. The CDR3 DNA follows: TGTGCCAGCACCCGGGATTTTAACTATGGCTACACCTTC. This translates into CASTRDFNYGYTF.